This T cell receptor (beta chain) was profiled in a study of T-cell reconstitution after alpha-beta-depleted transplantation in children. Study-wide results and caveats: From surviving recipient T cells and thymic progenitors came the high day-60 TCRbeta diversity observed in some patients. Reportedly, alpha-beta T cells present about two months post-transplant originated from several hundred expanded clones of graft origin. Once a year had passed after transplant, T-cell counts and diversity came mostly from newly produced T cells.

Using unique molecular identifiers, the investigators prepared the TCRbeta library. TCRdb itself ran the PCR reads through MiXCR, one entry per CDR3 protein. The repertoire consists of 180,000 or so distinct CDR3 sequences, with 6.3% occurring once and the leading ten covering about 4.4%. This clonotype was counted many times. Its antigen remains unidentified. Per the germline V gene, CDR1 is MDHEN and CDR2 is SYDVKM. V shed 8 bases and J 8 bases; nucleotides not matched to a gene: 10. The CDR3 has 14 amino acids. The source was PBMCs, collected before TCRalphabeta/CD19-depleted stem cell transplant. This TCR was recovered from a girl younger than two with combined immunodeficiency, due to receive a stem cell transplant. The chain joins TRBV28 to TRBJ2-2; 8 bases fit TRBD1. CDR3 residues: CASAQGALSGELFF. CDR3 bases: TGTGCCAGCGCCCAGGGGGCGCTTTCTGGGGAGCTGTTTTTT.